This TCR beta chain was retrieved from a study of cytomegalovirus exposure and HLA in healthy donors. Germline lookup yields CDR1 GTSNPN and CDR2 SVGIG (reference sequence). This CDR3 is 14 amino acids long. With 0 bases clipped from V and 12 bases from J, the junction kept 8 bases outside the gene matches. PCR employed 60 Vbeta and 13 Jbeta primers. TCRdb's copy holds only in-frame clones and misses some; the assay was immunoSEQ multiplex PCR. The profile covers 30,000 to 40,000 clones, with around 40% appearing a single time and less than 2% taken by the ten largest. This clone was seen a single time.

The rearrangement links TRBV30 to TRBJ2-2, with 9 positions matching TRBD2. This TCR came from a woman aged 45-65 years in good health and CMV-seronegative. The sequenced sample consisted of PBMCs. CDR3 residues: CAWSVGLAGAQLFF. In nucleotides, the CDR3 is TGTGCCTGGAGTGTAGGATTAGCGGGGGCCCAGCTGTTTTTT.